One sample yielded the 5 T cell receptor beta chains listed below, sequenced in a study of shared clonotypes between healthy human individuals. Sequenced by immunoSEQ multiplex PCR; TCRdb stores in-frame clones only, minus some. The table records about 1.5 million clones, about 96% of them present only once. Sample: naive CD4+ T cells sorted from blood. As for subset: CD45RA+ positively selected. The receptors here all came from a young man in good health.

DNA for the CDR3: TGTGCCAGCAGCCATCCCTGGGGCAGGAACTCCTACGAGCAGTACTTC. This codes for CASSHPWGRNSYEQYF. The gene calls are TRBV28 and TRBJ2-7; a possible D gene is TRBD1 (5 bases). V was trimmed by 6 bases and J by 0 bases, leaving 18 bases between them. The germline CDR1 and CDR2 sequences are MDHEN and SYDVKM. The CDR3 runs 16 residues. The variable domain in full, with the rest retrieved from reference TRBV28 and TRBJ2-7, is DVKVTQSSRYLVKRTGEKVFLECVQDMDHENMFWYRQDPGLGLRLIYFSYDVKMKEKGDIPEGYSVSREKKERFSLILESASTNQTSMYLCASSHPWGRNSYEQYFGPGTRLTVT.

The V and J genes are TRBV28 and TRBJ2-7; D remains ambiguous. The V end lost 4 bases, the J end lost 6 bases, and 7 bases lay between the germline ends. The length of the CDR3 is 11 residues. Germline values: CDR1 MDHEN, CDR2 SYDVKM. CDR3 region: CASSSTSEQYF. CDR3 bases: TGTGCCAGCAGTTCTACAAGCGAGCAGTACTTC.

The chain has TRBV27 and TRBJ2-2; D remains ambiguous. The CDR3 is 12 residues long. The germline V and J ends were trimmed by 6 bases and 8 bases, with 10 bases remaining between them. Germline loops: CDR1 MNHEY, CDR2 SMNVEV (reference sequence). CDR3 residues: CASSRLSGELFF. CDR3 coding DNA: TGTGCCAGCAGCCGCCTATCTGGGGAGCTGTTTTTT.

The chain has TRBV18 and TRBJ2-3; 8 bases agree with TRBD1. The CDR3 is 15 residues long. Germline V CDR1 and CDR2: KGHSH, LQKENI. With V trimmed by 4 bases and J by 4 bases, 7 bases remained unmatched. The CDR3 DNA follows: TGTGCCAGCTCACTCGGACAGGGTGGATCAGATACGCAGTATTTT. Translating it yields CASSLGQGGSDTQYF.

The rearrangement uses TRBV9 and TRBJ2-1; TRBD1 might be the D (5 bases). Looked up from germline, CDR1 is SGDLS and CDR2 is YYNGEE. This CDR3 spans 13 amino acids. V dropped 0 bases and J dropped 9 bases, with 10 bases sitting between them. This chain's CDR3 is CASSVEGAGEQFF. CDR3 coding DNA: TGTGCCAGCAGCGTAGAAGGGGCCGGTGAGCAGTTCTTC. The variable domain in full, completed from reference TRBV9 and TRBJ2-1, reads DSGVTQTPKHLITATGQRVTLRCSPRSGDLSVYWYQQSLDQGLQFLIQYYNGEERAKGNILERFSAQQFPDLHSELNLSSLELGDSALYFCASSVEGAGEQFFGPGTRLTVL.